The 3 T cell receptor beta chains below all came from one sample that was sequenced in a study of cytomegalovirus exposure and HLA in healthy donors. Amplification used 60 Vbeta primers and 13 Jbeta primers. Sequencing was performed with immunoSEQ multiplex PCR; in TCRdb, only in-frame clones are kept and a portion is missing. Here the sample spans approximately 110,000 clones, about four fifths being singletons. The sequenced material came from PBMCs. The receptors were sampled from a man between 25 and 39 years old in good health and CMV-seronegative.

This clone was observed a handful of times. The chain combines TRBV27 with TRBJ2-1; TRBD2 agrees at 7 bases. Trimming cost V 1 base and J 4 bases; bases outside gene matches: 4. There are 15 residues in the CDR3. CDR1 is MNHEY and CDR2 is SMNVEV in the germline V gene (reference sequence). The CDR3 sequence is CASSLYTSAYNEQFF. Here the CDR3 DNA reads TGTGCCAGCAGTTTATATACTAGCGCGTACAATGAGCAGTTCTTC.

In its sample, this clone was seen a few times. The V gene is TRBV7-6, the J gene TRBJ1-4, with TRBD1 identical over 9 bases. Trimming at V came to 3 bases and at J to 0 bases, leaving 5 bases not matched to a gene. The CDR3 is made up of 17 amino acids. Germline-derived CDR1 and CDR2 are SGHVS and FNYEAQ. The CDR3 is CASSLGQGQATNEKLFF. The CDR3 DNA sequence: TGTGCCAGCAGCTTGGGACAGGGACAAGCAACTAATGAAAAACTGTTTTTT.

Here the CDR3 DNA reads TGCGCCAGCAGCCCTAGGCCGTTTGGCTACGAGCAGTACTTC. Residues: CASSPRPFGYEQYF. The chain joins TRBV4-1 to TRBJ2-7; D is unresolved. This CDR3 has 14 residues. The V end was cut by 4 bases, the J end by 3 bases, with 13 bases between. Germline V lookup: CDR1 MGHRA, CDR2 YSYEKL.